Following are 31 T cell receptor beta chains from one sample sequenced in a study of beta chain features in type 1 diabetes. The study, taken as a whole, reports: Type 1 diabetes patients showed a moderate but significant shortening of TCRB CDR3s in all four CD4+ subsets.

Their specific antigens are unknown. Of the isolated RNA, all was reverse transcribed, and so the sequenced material was expressed TCRB transcripts. The repertoire was sequenced with immunoSEQ multiplex PCR; TCRdb's copy has only in-frame clones and lacks some. The sample has about 25,000 clones, 68% seen once; the top ten hold 1.1%. The specimen was stem cell memory CD4+ T cells from blood. These receptors were obtained from a woman aged 40 to 49 with type 1 diabetes.

The gene calls are TRBV10-3 and TRBJ2-3; 8 bases are shared with TRBD2. V lost 0 bases and J lost 4; bases outside the gene matches: 9. CDR3 length equals 17 residues. Germline values: CDR1 ENHRY, CDR2 SYGVKD. The CDR3 loop is CAISESSLAGRADTQYF. CDR3 DNA: TGTGCCATCAGTGAGTCGAGTTTAGCGGGAAGGGCAGATACGCAGTATTTT.

This clone was seen only once. CDR3 protein: CASSSYRGGNQPQHF. CDR3 nucleotides: TGTGCCAGCAGCTCGTACAGGGGTGGCAATCAGCCCCAGCATTTT. This chain joins TRBV7-2 and TRBJ1-5; 7 nucleotides agree with TRBD1. Trimming cost V 4 bases and J 2 bases; bases outside gene matches: 5. CDR3 length: 15 residues. Germline V gene sequence: CDR1 SGHTA, CDR2 FQGNSA.

V and J are TRBV7-2 and TRBJ2-1; the match to TRBD2 covers 8 bases. Germline V gene sequence: CDR1 SGHTA, CDR2 FQGNSA. With 4 bases clipped from V and 0 bases from J, the junction kept 8 bases outside the gene matches. This CDR3 is built from 17 residues. CDR3 sequence (DNA): TGTGCCAGCAGCTACCGGACTAGCCCCTTCTCCTACAATGAGCAGTTCTTC. Its protein product is CASSYRTSPFSYNEQFF.

V gene TRBV7-2 combines with J gene TRBJ2-2; possibly TRBD1 for D (6 bases). Germline CDR1 and CDR2: SGHTA and FQGNSA. The CDR3 has 15 residues. Trimming took 5 bases from V and 1 from J, leaving 11 bases between them. CDR3 nucleotide sequence: TGTGCCAGCAGCCAGGGGCTAGAGAACACCGGGGAGCTGTTTTTT. Protein sequence: CASSQGLENTGELFF.

The V call is TRBV6-6, the J call TRBJ1-5, with 7 bases identical to TRBD1. Germline assignment: CDR1 MNHNY and CDR2 SVGAGI (reference sequence). V dropped 4 bases and J dropped 4; count of bases not matched to a gene: 4. The CDR3 covers 14 residues. CDR3 loop: CASSLGQPNQPQHF. The CDR3 DNA is TGTGCCAGCAGTTTGGGACAGCCTAATCAGCCCCAGCATTTT.

The chain couples TRBV2 to TRBJ2-7, with 10 bases lining up with TRBD1. The V gene end was trimmed by 1 base and the J gene end by 5 bases; junction bases not matched to a gene: 11. The germline V gene encodes CDR1 SNHLY and CDR2 FYNNEI. The CDR3 spans 17 residues. CDR3 nucleotides: TGTGCCAGCAGTGAAGGGGACAGGGGCGCACAGGTAAACGAGCAGTACTTC. Translated, it gives CASSEGDRGAQVNEQYF.

This rearrangement joins TRBV27 to TRBJ1-2; D unclear. V shed 6 bases and J shed 7 bases, with 18 bases lying between them. CDR3 size: 14 residues. Germline assignment: CDR1 MNHEY and CDR2 SMNVEV (reference sequence). In nucleotides, the CDR3 is TGTGCCAGCAGCTCCGGATTGTCCAGGCGTGGCTACACCTTC. It codes for CASSSGLSRRGYTF.

CDR3 loop: CASSLGLELNEQFF. Written as DNA, the CDR3 is TGTGCCAGCAGCTTGGGACTGGAACTCAATGAGCAGTTCTTC. V and J are TRBV7-2 and TRBJ2-1; D possibly corresponds to TRBD2 (6 bases). The CDR3 length is 14 residues. With 3 bases removed from V and 6 bases from J, the gap between germline ends came to 12 bases. Germline V lookup: CDR1 SGHTA, CDR2 FQGNSA.

The V and J genes are TRBV19 and TRBJ2-7; D is perhaps TRBD2 (5 bases). CDR1 and CDR2 from the germline V gene are LNHDA and SQIVND (reference sequence). V was cut by 6 bases and J by 3 bases, with 15 bases left in between. This CDR3 is 14 amino acids long. The CDR3 DNA reads TGTGCCAGTAGCATTGCGGGTATGTTCTACGAGCAGTACTTC. This translates into CASSIAGMFYEQYF.

This clone was found a few times. The rearrangement links TRBV6-5 to TRBJ2-7; perhaps TRBD2 as D (7 bases). Deletions cut 7 bases from V and 5 bases from J, with 15 bases between. Germline V CDR1 and CDR2: MNHEY, SVGAGI. This CDR3 has 13 residues. The CDR3, as DNA: TGTGCCAGCACCAGAGGGGGGGTTAACGAGCAGTACTTC. Translating it yields CASTRGGVNEQYF.

This clone has more than one count but fewer than ten. This CDR3 is CASSPGLAGGYEQYF. CDR3 nucleotide sequence: TGTGCCAGCAGTCCCGGACTAGCGGGAGGGTACGAGCAGTACTTC. The chain couples TRBV28 to TRBJ2-7; 15 nucleotides agree with TRBD2. The ends lost 5 bases at V and 4 bases at J; junction bases unmatched: 3. The CDR3 contains 15 residues. Germline V gene data show CDR1 as MDHEN and CDR2 as SYDVKM.

V and J are TRBV5-6 and TRBJ2-7, with unresolved D. The CDR3 spans 14 residues. The germline gives CDR1 SGHDT, CDR2 YYEEEE. Trimming left V 2 bases short and J 0 bases short, with 9 bases between. CDR3 sequence (DNA): TGTGCCAGCAGCTTTCGTAGGAGCTCCTACGAGCAGTACTTC. Translating it yields CASSFRRSSYEQYF.

A single count supports this clone. V gene TRBV11-2 combines with J gene TRBJ2-3; the match to TRBD2 covers 9 bases. CDR3 size: 14 residues. Germline V gene sequence: CDR1 SGHAT, CDR2 FQNNGV. V was clipped by 6 bases and J by 4 bases; unmatched bases: 5. The CDR3 region has the DNA TGTGCCAGCAGACGGACTAGCGTGGCAGATACGCAGTATTTT. Encoded protein: CASRRTSVADTQYF.

The chain combines TRBV4-3 with TRBJ2-3; weak D call: TRBD1 (6 bases). The CDR3 has 13 amino acids. In germline, CDR1 is LGHNA, CDR2 YSLEER. V lost 8 bases, J lost 2 bases, and 11 bases lay in between. The CDR3 DNA reads TGCGCCAGCCAAGACAGGCCCACAGATACGCAGTATTTT. This encodes CASQDRPTDTQYF.

This clone was found a few times. One junction end disagrees with the germline gene, perhaps due to a read error. The genes are TRBV7-2 and TRBJ2-1; weak D call: TRBD1 (7 bases). Germline CDR1 is SGHTA and CDR2 is FQGNSA. The CDR3 has 14 amino acids. CDR3 DNA sequence: TGCGCCAGCAGCCAGGGGGGACTTTACAATGAGCAGTTCTTC. Translating it yields CASSQGGLYNEQFF.

The chain couples TRBV15 to TRBJ1-6; D might be TRBD1 (6 bases). The germline gives CDR1 LNHNV, CDR2 YYDKDF (reference sequence). The CDR3 is made up of 18 amino acids. Trimming stripped 6 bases from V and 6 bases from J, with 24 bases between. The CDR3: CATSDRRSRKWGNSPLHF. DNA for the CDR3: TGTGCCACCAGTGACAGGCGCAGTCGCAAGTGGGGTAATTCACCCCTCCACTTT. Complete variable domain (other parts from reference TRBV15 and TRBJ1-6): DAMVIQNPRYQVTQFGKPVTLSCSQTLNHNVMYWYQQKSSQAPKLLFHYYDKDFNNEADTPDNFQSRRPNTSFCFLDIRSPGLGDTAMYLCATSDRRSRKWGNSPLHFGNGTRLTVT.

CDR3 sequence: CASSPSQRVGDTQYF. The CDR3 DNA sequence: TGTGCCAGCAGCCCCTCCCAGCGGGTGGGAGATACGCAGTATTTT. The gene calls are TRBV11-3 and TRBJ2-3; maybe TRBD2 (6 bases). V was shortened by 5 bases and J by 5 bases, with 17 bases between the two germline ends. CDR3 length equals 15 residues. Germline V gives CDR1 SGHNT, CDR2 YENEEA.

CDR3: CASSAANTGELFF. The CDR3, as DNA: TGTGCCAGCAGCGCAGCGAACACCGGGGAGCTGTTTTTT. The chain uses TRBV9 and TRBJ2-2; D unresolved. This CDR3 has 13 residues. The V end lost 3 bases, the J end lost 0 bases, and 3 bases lay between the germline ends. Per the germline V gene, CDR1 is SGDLS and CDR2 is YYNGEE. The full variable domain, with the rest looked up from reference TRBV9 and TRBJ2-2, is DSGVTQTPKHLITATGQRVTLRCSPRSGDLSVYWYQQSLDQGLQFLIQYYNGEERAKGNILERFSAQQFPDLHSELNLSSLELGDSALYFCASSAANTGELFFGEGSRLTVL.

The gene calls are TRBV5-1 and TRBJ2-1, with a tentative D call TRBD2 (6 bases). The germline V gene has CDR1 SGHRS and CDR2 YFSETQ. The CDR3 spans 14 residues. Trimming shortened V by 4 bases and J by 9 bases, and 17 bases separated the two germline ends. As DNA, the CDR3 is TGCGCCAGCAGCACGGGACTGGTGGTGGGTGAGCAGTTCTTC. Amino acids: CASSTGLVVGEQFF.

V usage is TRBV11-1 and J usage is TRBJ2-7; perhaps TRBD2 as D (6 bases). Germline values: CDR1 SGHAT, CDR2 FQDESV (reference sequence). The CDR3 is 13 amino acids. The germline V and J ends were trimmed by 4 bases and 4 bases, with 11 bases remaining between them. The CDR3 here is CASSSVGGYEQYF. The DNA of the CDR3 is TGTGCCAGCAGCTCGGTAGGAGGGTACGAGCAGTACTTC.

The chain couples TRBV9 to TRBJ1-1; D is unclear. Germline V gene data show CDR1 as SGDLS and CDR2 as YYNGEE. Trimming left V 1 base short and J 1 base short, with 5 bases between. The CDR3 is made up of 13 amino acids. The CDR3 sequence: CASSVPGNTEAFF. As DNA, the CDR3 is TGTGCCAGCAGCGTACCAGGGAACACTGAAGCTTTCTTT. The variable domain in full, completed from reference TRBV9 and TRBJ1-1, reads DSGVTQTPKHLITATGQRVTLRCSPRSGDLSVYWYQQSLDQGLQFLIQYYNGEERAKGNILERFSAQQFPDLHSELNLSSLELGDSALYFCASSVPGNTEAFFGQGTRLTVV.

The chain employs TRBV7-2 and TRBJ2-3; D remains unclear. V was clipped by 2 bases and J by 4 bases, with 10 bases between them. In germline, CDR1 is SGHTA, CDR2 FQGNSA. This CDR3 has 14 amino acids. CDR3 protein: CASSLNFAADTQYF. The CDR3 DNA follows: TGTGCCAGCAGCTTAAATTTCGCGGCAGATACGCAGTATTTT.

V is TRBV5-1 and J is TRBJ2-7; TRBD2 agrees at 14 bases. Germline lookup yields CDR1 SGHRS and CDR2 YFSETQ. V dropped 4 bases and J dropped 3; count of bases not matched to a gene: 3. The CDR3 has 15 amino acids. The CDR3, as DNA: TGCGCCAGCAGCGAGACTAGCGGGAGGGTCTACGAGCAGTACTTC. The encoded protein is CASSETSGRVYEQYF. The whole variable domain, filled in from reference TRBV5-1 and TRBJ2-7, reads KAGVTQTPRYLIKTRGQQVTLSCSPISGHRSVSWYQQTPGQGLQFLFEYFSETQRNKGNFPGRFSGRQFSNSRSEMNVSTLELGDSALYLCASSETSGRVYEQYFGPGTRLTVT.

J is TRBJ1-1 and V is TRBV28; no clear D. CDR1 is MDHEN, CDR2 SYDVKM, per germline. V was clipped by 10 bases and J by 4 bases, with 19 bases between them. The CDR3 loop spans 14 amino acids. The CDR3 region is CATLLKVRGTEAFF. The CDR3 DNA follows: TGTGCCACCCTACTTAAGGTGCGGGGCACTGAAGCTTTCTTT.

The count of this clone is one. J is TRBJ2-1 and V is TRBV7-3, with 11 bases identical to TRBD2. Germline V CDR1 and CDR2: SGHTA, FQGTGA. The J segment lost 9 bases and the V segment lost 2 bases, leaving 15 bases of the junction unmatched. The CDR3 covers 18 residues. CDR3 coding DNA: TGTGCCAGCAGCTTACGGGGACCGGGTAGCGGGAGGGCCGGTGAGCAGTTCTTC. Encoded protein: CASSLRGPGSGRAGEQFF.

This rearrangement joins TRBV29-1 to TRBJ2-1, with 9 bases matching TRBD1. The CDR3 has 15 residues. V was clipped by 7 bases and J by 1 base; unmatched bases: 8. Germline CDR1 reads SQVTM; CDR2 reads ANQGSEA. CDR3 residues: CSGAQGAGSYNEQFF. The CDR3 coding sequence is TGCAGCGGCGCACAGGGGGCAGGTTCCTACAATGAGCAGTTCTTC.

The chain links TRBV7-9 to TRBJ1-1; D gene unclear. Trimming took 3 bases from V and 5 from J, leaving 10 bases between them. The CDR3 is made up of 13 amino acids. Germline CDR1 reads SEHNR; CDR2 reads FQNEAQ (reference sequence). The CDR3 is CASSFQARTEAFF. In DNA, the CDR3 is TGTGCCAGCAGCTTCCAAGCCAGGACTGAAGCTTTCTTT. Using reference TRBV7-9 and TRBJ1-1 for the parts outside the CDR3, the full variable domain is DTGVSQNPRHKITKRGQNVTFRCDPISEHNRLYWYRQTLGQGPEFLTYFQNEAQLEKSRLLSDRFSAERPKGSFSTLEIQRTEQGDSAMYLCASSFQARTEAFFGQGTRLTVV.

The chain links TRBV7-9 to TRBJ1-2; the match to TRBD1 covers 9 bases. Germline CDR1 SEHNR, CDR2 FQNEAQ (reference sequence). The CDR3 is 16 amino acids. The ends lost 5 bases at V and 0 bases at J; junction bases unmatched: 7. The CDR3 here is CASSLGTGQSNYGYTF. In DNA form, the CDR3 reads TGTGCCAGCAGCCTTGGGACAGGGCAGTCTAACTATGGCTACACCTTC.

The chain joins TRBV21-1 to TRBJ1-2; TRBD1 is taken as the D call from the table, unchecked against the DNA. TRBV21-1 is a documented pseudogene. The CDR3 spans 17 residues. This CDR3 is CASTSLRQGDANYGYTF. For the CDR3, the DNA is TGTGCCAGCACCTCTCTCAGACAGGGGGACGCTAACTATGGCTACACCTTC.

This chain connects TRBV2 to TRBJ1-5; D may be TRBD1 (6 bases). CDR1 and CDR2 from the germline V gene are SNHLY and FYNNEI. The V end was cut by 7 bases, the J end by 1 base, with 14 bases between. The CDR3 totals 15 residues. The CDR3 coding sequence is TGTGCCAGCACTGATGGACAGCTGAGCAATCAGCCCCAGCATTTT. It translates to CASTDGQLSNQPQHF.

This clone was counted between two and nine times. The chain uses TRBV4-2 and TRBJ1-1; 7 bases match TRBD1. The CDR3 totals 12 residues. J gave up 7 bases and V 5 bases, and 4 bases lay outside the gene matches. Germline lookup yields CDR1 LGHNA and CDR2 YNFKEQ. CDR3: CASSKRQGEAFF. The CDR3, as DNA: TGTGCCAGCAGCAAAAGACAGGGTGAAGCTTTCTTT.